This TCR beta chain is drawn from a study of control samples from healthy donors and cancer patients. Using immunoSEQ multiplex PCR, the repertoire was profiled, and TCRdb retains in-frame clones only, with some absent. The sample has around 12,000 clones; approximately 93% are singletons. This CDR3 is 15 amino acids long. With 2 bases clipped from V and 5 bases from J, the junction kept 6 bases outside the gene matches. CDR1 and CDR2 (germline): SGHAT, FQNNGV. The source is an elderly man with lung cancer. This chain joins TRBV11-2 and TRBJ2-1, with 7 positions matching TRBD2. What was sequenced was PBMCs. CDR3 residues: CASSLWGGSDNEQFF. DNA of the CDR3: TGTGCCAGCAGCTTATGGGGGGGGTCGGACAATGAGCAGTTCTTC.